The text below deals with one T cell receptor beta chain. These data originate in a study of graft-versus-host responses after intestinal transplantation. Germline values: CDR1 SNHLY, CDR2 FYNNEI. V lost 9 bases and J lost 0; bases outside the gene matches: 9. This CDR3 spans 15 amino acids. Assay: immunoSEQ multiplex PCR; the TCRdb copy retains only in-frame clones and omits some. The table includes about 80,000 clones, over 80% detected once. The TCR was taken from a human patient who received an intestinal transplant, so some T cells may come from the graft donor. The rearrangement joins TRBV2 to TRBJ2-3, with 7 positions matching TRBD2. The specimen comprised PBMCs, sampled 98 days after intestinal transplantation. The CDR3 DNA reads TGTGCCAGTCTCGTGGGGCGGGGGAGCACAGATACGCAGTATTTT. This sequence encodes CASLVGRGSTDTQYF.